This is a list of T cell receptor beta chains from one sample in a study of cytomegalovirus exposure and HLA in healthy donors. Clones were sequenced by immunoSEQ multiplex PCR, and TCRdb holds only the in-frame ones, with some missing. Of approximately 88,000 clones detected, approximately 96% appear once; the ten largest clones hold under 1.5%. The sequencing input was PBMCs. The receptors originated from a woman aged 18-29 years in good health and CMV-seronegative. The CDR3 runs from the conserved cysteine through the conserved F or W. A D gene is named only where the DNA matches it firmly. The listing skips clone size in some rows; elsewhere it reads once, few, many or a size class.

TRBV7-6	NA	TRBD2	TRBJ2-7	TGTGCCAGCAGAACCGGGACTAACTACGAGCAGTACTTC	CASRTGTNYEQYF
TRBV23-1	NA	TRBD1	TRBJ2-5	TGCGCCAGCAGTCCCCAACAGGGGGGAAGGATCGAGACCCAGTACTTC	CASSPQQGGRIETQYF
TRBV2	NA	TRBD2	TRBJ2-7	TGTGCCAGCAGCCAGCGGGAGAGCTCCTACGAGCAGTACTTC	CASSQRESSYEQYF
TRBV7-8	NA	TRBD1	TRBJ1-3	TGTGCCAGCAGCGCGACAGGGTTAGGAAACACCATATATTTT	CASSATGLGNTIYF
TRBV5-5	NA	NA	TRBJ1-2	TGTGCCAGCAGCCCATACGAGGCTGGCTACACCTTC	CASSPYEAGYTF
TRBV28	NA	NA	TRBJ1-5	TGTGCCAGCACACGTACTCGCAGGGTGCCGAGCAATCAGCCCCAGCATTTT	CASTRTRRVPSNQPQHF
TRBV27	NA	NA	TRBJ2-7	TGTGCCAGCAGTCCCACAGGGGGGGGCTCCTACGAGCAGTACTTC	CASSPTGGGSYEQYF
TRBV5-1	NA	NA	TRBJ2-7	TGCGCCAGCAGCTTGGCCGGGGGAGACTACGAGCAGTACTTC	CASSLAGGDYEQYF
TRBV5-8	NA	NA	TRBJ2-3	TGTGCCAGCAGCTCGGGGACTTCCCGAACGGGAGATACGCAGTATTTT	CASSSGTSRTGDTQYF
TRBV28	once	TRBD1	TRBJ1-5	TGTGCCAGCAGTATAACAGGGGGGCCGGGGCCCCAGCATTTT	CASSITGGPGPQHF
TRBV5-1	NA	NA	TRBJ2-5	TGCGCCAGCAGCTTGGCAGTGTACCAAGAGACCCAGTACTTC	CASSLAVYQETQYF
TRBV10-3	NA	NA	TRBJ2-2	TGTGCCATCAGTGAGTCAGGGACTTGGAACACCGGGGAGCTGTTTTTT	CAISESGTWNTGELFF
TRBV27	NA	NA	TRBJ1-1	TGTGCCAGCAGTAGGGGGGGGACTGAAGCTTTCTTT	CASSRGGTEAFF
TRBV27	once	TRBD1	TRBJ2-7	TGTGCCAGCAGTCGGACAGGGGACTACGAGCAGTACTTC	CASSRTGDYEQYF
TRBV7-2	NA	TRBD2	TRBJ2-1	TGTGCCAGCAGCTTCTCGGGAGGCTTCTACAATGAGCAGTTCTTC	CASSFSGGFYNEQFF
TRBV4-1	NA	NA	TRBJ1-2	TGCGCCAGCAGCCACCCAGGGCTACGGCTAAACTATGGCTACACCTTC	CASSHPGLRLNYGYTF
TRBV10-3	NA	NA	TRBJ1-3	TGTGCCATCAGTGAGTTTCAGGGAAGAAACACCATATATTTT	CAISEFQGRNTIYF
TRBV5-1	NA	NA	TRBJ2-4	TGCGCCAGCAGCTTGGCCTTACAGGGTCAAAACATTCAGTACTTC	CASSLALQGQNIQYF
TRBV5-4	NA	TRBD1	TRBJ1-1	TGTGCCAGCAGCGCGGGACAGGGTTCGGGGAACACTGAAGCTTTCTTT	CASSAGQGSGNTEAFF
TRBV5-1	NA	NA	TRBJ2-2	TGCGCCAGCAGCCCCCTGGGGGAGGGCTTCAGGGGAGCTGTTTTT	CASSPLGEGFRGAVF
TRBV27	NA	NA	TRBJ2-3	TGTGCCAGCAGTTCACGTGGGGCGTACACAGATACGCAGTATTTT	CASSSRGAYTDTQYF
TRBV5-8	NA	TRBD2	TRBJ2-3	TGTGCCAGCAGCTTTCAGCGGGGTACCGCAGATACGCAGTATTTT	CASSFQRGTADTQYF
TRBV7-9	NA	NA	TRBJ2-7	TGTGCCAGCAGCTCGAGACGGGACTACGAGCAGTACTTC	CASSSRRDYEQYF
TRBV15	NA	NA	TRBJ1-3	TGTGCCACCAGCAGAGACCCGTGGACTCCTGGAAACACCATATATTTT	CATSRDPWTPGNTIYF
TRBV19	NA	NA	TRBJ1-3	TGTGCCAGTAGACGGGGGGGACCCACCATATATTTT	CASRRGGPTIYF
TRBV19	NA	TRBD1	TRBJ2-4	TGTGCCAGTAGTCTGGGACAGGGGGAGGTAAACATTCAGTACTTC	CASSLGQGEVNIQYF
TRBV9	NA	TRBD2	TRBJ2-3	TGTGCCAGCGGGAGGGCTGGCACAGATACGCAGTATTTT	CASGRAGTDTQYF
TRBV7-2	NA	NA	TRBJ2-5	TGTGCCAGCAGCTTAGCATGGGGAGAAGGGACCCAGTACTTC	CASSLAWGEGTQYF
TRBV2	NA	NA	TRBJ1-1	TGTGCCAGCAGCCTGGATTTTTCGGGGGGGGCTGAAGCTTTCTTT	CASSLDFSGGAEAFF
TRBV19	NA	TRBD2	TRBJ2-1	TGTGCCAGTAGTATCGGGACTAGGTCGTACAATGAGCAGTTCTTC	CASSIGTRSYNEQFF
TRBV27	once	NA	TRBJ1-3	TGTGCCAGCAGTCTGACAGCCGGTAGAAACACCATATATTTT	CASSLTAGRNTIYF
TRBV19	once	TRBD2	TRBJ2-1	TGTGCCAGTAGCACCAGCGGGAGCTCCTACAATGAGCAGTTCTTC	CASSTSGSSYNEQFF
TRBV6-1	NA	NA	TRBJ1-2	TGTGCCAGCAGTGAAGCGCTGACCGGAGCTAACTATGGCTACACCTTC	CASSEALTGANYGYTF
TRBV25-1	NA	TRBD2	TRBJ2-3	TGTGCCAGCAGTCTTAGCGGGAGCACAGATACGCAGTATTTT	CASSLSGSTDTQYF
TRBV5-8	NA	NA	TRBJ1-2	TGTGCCAGCAGCTTCGGCGGCAACTATGGCTACACCTTC	CASSFGGNYGYTF
TRBV11-2	NA	NA	TRBJ2-1	TGTGCCAGCAGTCCTCGTGGGACAGAGCAGTTCTTC	CASSPRGTEQFF
TRBV28	NA	NA	TRBJ1-4	TGTGCCGCACGACAGCCGGTGGGGGAAAAACTGTTTTTT	CAARQPVGEKLFF